The 19 T cell receptor beta chains in this list originate from one sample, sequenced in a study of shared clonotypes between healthy human individuals. Clones were read by immunoSEQ multiplex PCR, and TCRdb kept only the in-frame ones, dropping some. Here the sample spans around 2.1 million clones, 90% to 97% being singletons. The sample taken for sequencing was naive CD4+ T cells sorted from blood. Subset specified: CD45RA+ positively selected. The receptor set was obtained from a man younger than 35 in good health.

As to this clone: The CDR3 end shows no conserved phenylalanine or tryptophan, and so a read error is likely. The DNA is omitted, as the CDR3 cannot be located on it reliably, and the CDR3 follows TCRdb's listing. V and J are TRBV20-1 and TRBJ1-1; the D segment call TRBD1 is taken from the table without a DNA check. The CDR3 length equals 8 residues, ends included. Germline CDR1 is DFQATT and CDR2 is SNEGSKA (reference sequence). This CDR3 is CSASGQTL.

The CDR3 sequence: CASSLEASSGEQYF. DNA of the CDR3: TGTGCCAGCAGCTTGGAGGCATCCTCGGGGGAGCAGTACTTC. The V call is TRBV5-6, the J call TRBJ2-7; the D gene is possibly TRBD2 (5 bases). Germline lookup yields CDR1 SGHDT and CDR2 YYEEEE. Between the trimmed V and J ends, which lost 0 bases and 7 bases, there was a span of 14 bases. The CDR3 covers 14 residues.

The V call is TRBV5-6, the J call TRBJ1-6, with unresolved D. The CDR3 has 14 residues. Germline CDR1 reads SGHDT; CDR2 reads YYEEEE. Trimming shortened V by 4 bases and J by 7 bases, and 12 bases separated the two germline ends. CDR3 coding DNA: TGTGCCAGCAGCCTTAGAGCTTTCAATTCACCCCTCCACTTT. Its protein product is CASSLRAFNSPLHF. The entire variable domain, with the rest obtained from reference TRBV5-6 and TRBJ1-6, is as follows: DAGVTQSPTHLIKTRGQQVTLRCSPKSGHDTVSWYQQALGQGPQFIFQYYEEEERQRGNFPDRFSGHQFPNYSSELNVNALLLGDSALYLCASSLRAFNSPLHFGNGTRLTVT.

The chain employs TRBV28 and TRBJ2-3; TRBD1 might be the D (6 bases). In germline, CDR1 is MDHEN, CDR2 SYDVKM. The CDR3 runs to 14 residues. Trimming shortened V by 8 bases and J by 1 base, and 13 bases separated the two germline ends. The CDR3 loop reads CASYPGQRTDTQYF. CDR3 DNA sequence: TGTGCCAGCTACCCAGGACAGCGCACAGATACGCAGTATTTT.

The CDR3 loop reads CASSTTGGPGETQYF. DNA of the CDR3: TGTGCCAGCAGCACTACGGGGGGGCCTGGAGAGACCCAGTACTTC. The rearrangement uses TRBV7-2 and TRBJ2-5; 8 nucleotides line up with TRBD2. There are 15 residues in the CDR3. V lost 5 bases, J lost 4 bases, and 9 bases stayed unmatched. CDR1 and CDR2 (germline): SGHTA, FQGNSA.

This sequence joins TRBV4-1 and TRBJ2-4, with D possibly called TRBD1 or TRBD2 (5 bases each). The V end lost 0 bases, the J end lost 8 bases, and 17 bases lay between the germline ends. CDR3 size: 16 residues. Germline V lookup: CDR1 MGHRA, CDR2 YSYEKL. This CDR3 is CASSQDGTWRQDIQYF. In DNA form, the CDR3 reads TGCGCCAGCAGCCAAGATGGGACCTGGCGTCAAGACATTCAGTACTTC.

V is TRBV7-9 and J is TRBJ2-1; D gene unclear. The V gene's germline CDR1 is SEHNR and CDR2 FQNEAQ (reference sequence). This CDR3 region has 14 residues. Trimming removed 5 bases at V and 0 bases at J, with 8 bases between. The chain's CDR3 is CASSPMSSYNEQFF. The CDR3 nucleotides are TGTGCCAGCAGCCCCATGAGCTCCTACAATGAGCAGTTCTTC.

The V call is TRBV7-2, the J call TRBJ1-2, with D possibly being TRBD1 (5 bases). Between the trimmed V and J ends, which lost 7 bases and 5 bases, there was a span of 11 bases. The CDR3 is 12 residues long. CDR1 and CDR2 (germline): SGHTA, FQGNSA. DNA of the CDR3: TGTGCCAGCACCTCGGGACTTTATGGCTACACCTTC. Translated, it gives CASTSGLYGYTF.

The V gene is TRBV6-5, the J gene TRBJ1-4; D possibly corresponds to TRBD1 (5 bases). V was trimmed by 5 bases and J by 6 bases, leaving 16 bases between them. The CDR3 has 15 amino acids. Germline V gives CDR1 MNHEY, CDR2 SVGAGI. As DNA, the CDR3 is TGTGCCAGCAGTACCTCGGGACGTTCGGATGAAAAACTGTTTTTT. Amino acids: CASSTSGRSDEKLFF.

This rearrangement joins TRBV5-1 to TRBJ2-3; TRBD1 matches at 7 bases. The CDR3 is 17 amino acids. V shed 4 bases, J shed 6 bases, and the junction held 17 bases outside the gene matches. CDR1 is SGHRS, CDR2 YFSETQ, per germline. The CDR3 sequence: CASSPQPGQLNADTQYF. The CDR3 nucleotides are TGCGCCAGCAGCCCCCAACCGGGACAGCTCAACGCGGATACGCAGTATTTT.

V usage is TRBV7-9 and J usage is TRBJ2-7; weak D call: TRBD1 (7 bases). The V end was cut by 5 bases, the J end by 0 bases, with 17 bases between. CDR1 SEHNR and CDR2 FQNEAQ come from the germline V gene (reference sequence). This CDR3 region has 16 residues. CDR3 nucleotide sequence: TGTGCCAGCAGCCCCCGGGGGACAGAGGGCTCCTACGAGCAGTACTTC. This codes for CASSPRGTEGSYEQYF.

This chain connects TRBV6-5 to TRBJ2-5; the D call may be TRBD1 or TRBD2 (5 bases each). Germline V gene lookup returns CDR1 MNHEY and CDR2 SVGAGI. The germline V and J ends were trimmed by 6 bases and 2 bases, with 10 bases remaining between them. The CDR3 has 13 amino acids. CDR3 bases: TGTGCCAGCAGCAAGTGGGGGCAAGAGACCCAGTACTTC. Translation: CASSKWGQETQYF.

The chain combines TRBV5-5 with TRBJ2-7, with 8 bases lining up with TRBD2. V was pared by 4 bases and J by 0 bases, with 9 bases of the junction left unmatched. The CDR3 is made up of 16 amino acids. Germline V gives CDR1 SGHKS, CDR2 YYEKEE (reference sequence). CDR3 in DNA: TGTGCCAGCAGCCCACCCCGGGGGGGAGTCTCCTACGAGCAGTACTTC. It specifies CASSPPRGGVSYEQYF. Combining the CDR3 with reference TRBV5-5 and TRBJ2-7 gives the whole variable domain DAGVTQSPTHLIKTRGQQVTLRCSPISGHKSVSWYQQVLGQGPQFIFQYYEKEERGRGNFPDRFSARQFPNYSSELNVNALLLGDSALYLCASSPPRGGVSYEQYFGPGTRLTVT.

The CDR3 nucleotides are TGTGCCAGCAGAGAAGGGGGCGGAAACTATGGCTACACCTTC. Protein sequence: CASREGGGNYGYTF. The genes are TRBV6-6 and TRBJ1-2; 7 bases are a match to TRBD1. The ends lost 6 bases at V and 2 bases at J; junction bases unmatched: 6. The germline V gene encodes CDR1 MNHNY and CDR2 SVGAGI (reference sequence). There are 14 residues in the CDR3.

This chain connects TRBV5-1 to TRBJ1-1, with D unresolved. CDR1 is SGHRS, CDR2 YFSETQ, per germline. Trimming cost V 4 bases and J 1 base, with 8 bases left between them. This CDR3 has 13 residues. The CDR3 loop reads CASSKVRNTEAFF. As DNA, the CDR3 is TGCGCCAGCAGCAAGGTTAGGAACACTGAAGCTTTCTTT.

The V and J genes are TRBV18 and TRBJ2-2, with 9 bases matching TRBD2. Germline CDR1 and CDR2: KGHSH and LQKENI. The V gene end was trimmed by 3 bases and the J gene end by 0 bases; junction bases not matched to a gene: 5. The CDR3 extends over 17 amino acids. CDR3 protein: CASSPLASGTNTGELFF. For the CDR3, the DNA is TGTGCCAGCTCACCTCTGGCTAGCGGGACGAACACCGGGGAGCTGTTTTTT. The full variable domain, with the rest looked up from reference TRBV18 and TRBJ2-2, is NAGVMQNPRHLVRRRGQEARLRCSPMKGHSHVYWYRQLPEEGLKFMVYLQKENIIDESGMPKERFSAEFPKEGPSILRIQQVVRGDSAAYFCASSPLASGTNTGELFFGEGSRLTVL.

The rearrangement joins TRBV30 to TRBJ2-7, with unresolved D. Trimming left V 0 bases short and J 3 bases short, with 15 bases between. Germline CDR1 and CDR2: GTSNPN and SVGIG (reference sequence). The length of the CDR3 is 15 residues. In DNA form, the CDR3 reads TGTGCCTGGAGTGTAAAAGGCCCGAGAAACTACGAGCAGTACTTC. Translating it yields CAWSVKGPRNYEQYF. The full variable domain, in which reference TRBV30 and TRBJ2-7 provide the parts outside the CDR3, is SQTIHQWPATLVQPVGSPLSLECTVEGTSNPNLYWYRQAAGRGLQLLFYSVGIGQISSEVPQNLSASRPQDRQFILSSKKLLLSDSGFYLCAWSVKGPRNYEQYFGPGTRLTVT.

The chain couples TRBV28 to TRBJ2-1; D not certain. The V end was cut by 5 bases, the J end by 7 bases, with 6 bases between. The CDR3 sequence is 11 residues long. Germline V CDR1 and CDR2: MDHEN, SYDVKM. The CDR3 protein is CASSGENEQFF. The CDR3 region has the DNA TGTGCCAGCAGTGGCGAAAATGAGCAGTTCTTC.

This chain links TRBV29-1 with TRBJ2-5; D uncertain. The CDR3 is 16 amino acids. The germline V and J ends were trimmed by 7 bases and 7 bases, with 28 bases remaining between them. The germline V gene encodes CDR1 SQVTM and CDR2 ANQGSEA. The CDR3 spells CSATSGNPFLSRTQYF. The CDR3 DNA is TGCAGCGCCACATCGGGCAATCCGTTTCTTTCAAGGACCCAGTACTTC.